These 8 T cell receptor beta chains originate from one sample sequenced in a study of OX40 agonist ivuxolimab in advanced cancers. Here immunoSEQ multiplex PCR was the method, and the copy in TCRdb shows in-frame clones only, minus some. The sample contains about 63,000 clones, approximately 89% of which appear only once. The sequenced sample was CD4+ or CD8+ T cells sorted from blood, obtained in a trial of the OX40 agonist ivuxolimab. Every receptor here comes from an adult with an advanced solid tumor such as melanoma, head and neck, liver or kidney cancer.

This clone was counted a single time. The rearrangement links TRBV6-6 to TRBJ2-7, with TRBD2 matching 13 bases. CDR3 length: 16 amino acids. Germline CDR1 is MNHNY and CDR2 is SVGAGI (reference sequence). V lost 9 bases and J lost 3; bases outside the gene matches: 11. The CDR3 DNA is TGTGCCAGTTACGGGACTAGCGGGAAGGAAGTCTACGAGCAGTACTTC. Its translation is CASYGTSGKEVYEQYF.

The gene calls are TRBV5-1 and TRBJ1-1, with D unclear. The CDR3 runs 13 residues. Between the trimmed V and J ends, which lost 0 bases and 4 bases, there was a span of 7 bases. The V gene's germline CDR1 is SGHRS and CDR2 YFSETQ. The CDR3: CASSLDGGTEAFF. In DNA, the CDR3 is TGCGCCAGCAGCTTGGATGGAGGCACTGAAGCTTTCTTT.

V usage is TRBV7-9 and J usage is TRBJ2-5; either TRBD1 or TRBD2 may fit D (5 bases each). The ends were cut back, 5 bases at V and 0 bases at J, with 13 bases in the middle. Germline V CDR1 and CDR2: SEHNR, FQNEAQ (reference sequence). This CDR3 is 15 amino acids long. The CDR3 reads CASSLGTTYQETQYF. CDR3 coding DNA: TGTGCCAGCAGCCTTGGGACCACATACCAAGAGACCCAGTACTTC.

This clone was recorded only once. The chain uses TRBV5-1 and TRBJ2-7; the D gene could be TRBD1 or TRBD2 (6 bases each). The CDR3 sequence is 15 residues long. The V and J ends lost 0 bases and 3 bases respectively, with 13 bases between them. CDR1 and CDR2 from the germline V gene are SGHRS and YFSETQ. The CDR3 loop reads CASSLVGGGGYEQYF. The CDR3 DNA reads as TGCGCCAGCAGCTTGGTAGGCGGAGGGGGCTACGAGCAGTACTTC.

The CDR3 spells CASSSPPDIYGGLEQYF. The CDR3 nucleotides read TGTGCCAGCAGTTCCCCCCCCGACATTTACGGAGGTTTGGAGCAGTACTTC. The chain employs TRBV27 and TRBJ2-7, with a weak D call TRBD2 (5 bases). Germline V gene lookup returns CDR1 MNHEY and CDR2 SMNVEV (reference sequence). Deletions cut 4 bases from V and 7 bases from J, with 26 bases between. This CDR3 is built from 17 residues.

The V and J genes are TRBV5-1 and TRBJ1-2, with 8 bases that match TRBD1. CDR1 and CDR2 from the germline V gene are SGHRS and YFSETQ. This CDR3 has 15 amino acids. V lost 0 bases, J lost 4 bases, and 5 bases stayed unmatched. This CDR3 is CASSLDSGTGYGYTF. The CDR3 DNA is TGCGCCAGCAGCTTGGACTCCGGGACAGGCTATGGCTACACCTTC.

This clone was found once. No conserved phenylalanine or tryptophan is present at the end of the CDR3, so a read error is the likely explanation. The genes are TRBV9 and TRBJ2-6, with 8 nucleotides matching TRBD2. The trim removed 4 bases at V and 0 bases at J, leaving 15 bases unmatched. From germline, CDR1 is SGDLS and CDR2 YYNGEE. The CDR3 spans 20 residues. The CDR3 loop reads CASSLDPGLEVSSGANVLTL. DNA for the CDR3: TGTGCCAGCAGCCTCGATCCGGGACTAGAAGTGAGCTCTGGGGCCAACGTCCTGACTCTC.

J is TRBJ1-1 and V is TRBV11-2; D uncertain. The CDR3 contains 17 residues. V lost 4 bases to trimming and J lost 1 base, with 19 bases between them. CDR1 and CDR2 (germline): SGHAT, FQNNGV. The DNA for the CDR3 is TGTGCCAGCAGCTCATTACACGGCGCTCGGGGGAACACTGAAGCTTTCTTT. Translation gives CASSSLHGARGNTEAFF.